Listed here are 23 T cell receptor beta chains from one sample, sequenced in a study of blood T cell repertoires in COVID-19. Sequencing was performed with immunoSEQ multiplex PCR; in TCRdb, only in-frame clones are kept and a portion is missing. The table shows roughly 300,000 clones, with 80% to 85% occurring only once. Sample: peripheral blood. The receptors come from an older woman with active or convalescent COVID-19.

The rearrangement links TRBV28 to TRBJ1-2; D ambiguous. V lost 8 bases and J 4 bases, leaving 17 bases between the germline ends. There are 14 residues in the CDR3. CDR1 MDHEN and CDR2 SYDVKM come from the germline V gene. CDR3 coding DNA: TGTGCCAGCCTATCCTCCCGGGGTAGCTATGGCTACACCTTC. Translating gives CASLSSRGSYGYTF.

The chain combines TRBV3-1 (or the pseudogene TRBV3-2) with TRBJ2-3, with 8 bases aligning to TRBD2. The V and J ends lost 0 bases and 3 bases, in that order; junction bases with no gene match: 5. This CDR3 has 16 amino acids. Germline V gene lookup returns CDR1 LGHDT and CDR2 YNNKEL (reference sequence). The CDR3 region is CASSQDSGGPTDTQYF. The CDR3 DNA is TGTGCCAGCAGCCAAGATTCGGGGGGGCCTACAGATACGCAGTATTTT.

This clone has a single count. The CDR3 protein is CASSPIVSDRVNQPQHF. As DNA, the CDR3 is TGTGCCAGCTCACCAATTGTCTCGGACAGGGTCAATCAGCCCCAGCATTTT. The J gene is TRBJ1-5, the V gene TRBV18, with 8 bases fitting TRBD1. Germline lookup yields CDR1 KGHSH and CDR2 LQKENI. The V and J ends lost 2 bases and 3 bases, in that order; junction bases with no gene match: 9. This CDR3 region has 17 residues.

The chain recombines TRBV6-2 or TRBV6-3 with TRBJ2-7, with 8 bases matching TRBD2. CDR3 size: 15 residues. CDR1 is MNHEY and CDR2 is SVGEGT in the germline V gene. V lost 5 bases and J lost 4; bases outside the gene matches: 10. The CDR3 bases are TGTGCCAGCAGTCGCCCCCCGGGGGGGATTTACGAGCAGTACTTC. Translated, it gives CASSRPPGGIYEQYF.

V usage is TRBV7-8 and J usage is TRBJ1-2, with D possibly matching TRBD1 (6 bases). Germline CDR1 reads SGHVS; CDR2 reads FQNEAQ. The CDR3 spans 15 residues. Trimming stripped 0 bases from V and 5 bases from J, with 13 bases between. CDR3 loop: CASSLAQGQQYGYTF. CDR3 nucleotide sequence: TGTGCCAGCAGCTTAGCGCAGGGACAACAATATGGCTACACCTTC.

The CDR3 spells CASSFDRGANSPLHF. CDR3 coding DNA: TGTGCCAGCAGCTTCGACAGGGGCGCTAATTCACCCCTCCACTTT. J is TRBJ1-6 and V is TRBV7-2; 8 nucleotides agree with TRBD1. V lost 3 bases and J lost 6; bases outside the gene matches: 4. The CDR3 is made up of 15 amino acids. In germline, CDR1 is SGHTA, CDR2 FQGNSA.

This clone was seen once. The chain combines TRBV18 with TRBJ2-3; D gene ambiguous. Germline assignment: CDR1 KGHSH and CDR2 LQKENI. Trimming removed 5 bases from V and 2 bases from J, with 8 bases in between. CDR3 length: 13 residues. The CDR3 region has the DNA TGTGCCAGCTCAAATACAAACACAGATACGCAGTATTTT. Its translation is CASSNTNTDTQYF.

The chain has TRBV4-1 and TRBJ2-7; possible D gene TRBD2, 6 bases. In germline, CDR1 is MGHRA, CDR2 YSYEKL. The CDR3 is 16 amino acids. V was shortened by 0 bases and J by 0 bases, with 12 bases between the two germline ends. The CDR3 DNA is TGCGCCAGCAGCCAAGAGGCGGGGACCACCTCCTACGAGCAGTACTTC. This gives the protein CASSQEAGTTSYEQYF.

This chain uses TRBV10-1 with TRBJ2-3, with 9 bases matching TRBD2. Losses at the gene ends were 4 bases for V and 0 bases for J; bases not matched to a gene: 14. The germline CDR1 and CDR2 sequences are WNHNN and SYGVQD (reference sequence). There are 19 residues in the CDR3. The CDR3 reads CASSGDLAGRPGSTDTQYF. CDR3 DNA: TGCGCCAGCAGTGGAGATCTAGCGGGACGTCCGGGTAGCACAGATACGCAGTATTTT.

The rearrangement joins TRBV11-3 to TRBJ1-5, with TRBD1 matching over 12 bases. Germline CDR1 reads SGHNT; CDR2 reads YENEEA. The CDR3 spans 18 residues. The V and J ends lost 4 bases and 6 bases, in that order; junction bases with no gene match: 13. CDR3: CASSSPPGQGAHTQPQHF. DNA of the CDR3: TGTGCCAGCAGCTCCCCGCCGGGACAGGGGGCGCACACTCAGCCCCAGCATTTT.

The chain is built from TRBV20-1 and TRBJ2-5, with TRBD2 matching 8 bases. V lost 3 bases, J lost 4 bases, and 7 bases stayed unmatched. The CDR3 covers 14 residues. Looked up from germline, CDR1 is DFQATT and CDR2 is SNEGSKA (reference sequence). The CDR3, as DNA: TGCAGTGCTAGTAGGCTAGCGGGTTCAGAGACCCAGTACTTC. Protein: CSASRLAGSETQYF.

The chain carries TRBV5-4 and TRBJ2-5; TRBD2 agrees at 10 bases. Germline-derived CDR1 and CDR2 are SGHNT and YYREEE (reference sequence). The CDR3 extends over 14 amino acids. V shed 4 bases and J 5 bases; nucleotides not matched to a gene: 5. The CDR3 reads CASSLAGVGETQYF. In DNA, the CDR3 is TGTGCCAGCAGCCTAGCGGGGGTTGGTGAGACCCAGTACTTC.

This clone was seen a few times. V gene TRBV10-3 combines with J gene TRBJ1-2; D unclear. This CDR3 has 13 residues. The germline V gene encodes CDR1 ENHRY and CDR2 SYGVKD. Trimming took off 3 bases at V and 4 bases at J, with 9 bases between the two ends. CDR3 nucleotide sequence: TGTGCCATCAGTGAAGATCCCGGCTATGGCTACACCTTC. This encodes CAISEDPGYGYTF.

The J gene is TRBJ2-3, the V gene TRBV21-1; the table assigns TRBD1, which was not confirmed against the DNA. TRBV21-1 is a pseudogene segment. The CDR3 totals 17 residues. CDR3 DNA: TGTGCCAGCAGCAAAGTAGAGGGGGCGAGAGGAACAGATACGCAGTATTTT. Protein sequence: CASSKVEGARGTDTQYF.

The genes are TRBV7-2 and TRBJ2-7, with D possibly matching TRBD1 (6 bases). V was shortened by 5 bases and J by 3 bases, with 17 bases between the two germline ends. The CDR3 has 15 amino acids. Germline lookup yields CDR1 SGHTA and CDR2 FQGNSA. The CDR3, as DNA: TGTGCCAGCAGCAGGACAGCCGGTCCACACTACGAGCAGTACTTC. This gives the protein CASSRTAGPHYEQYF.

The chain recombines TRBV10-3 with TRBJ2-1; 7 nucleotides match TRBD1. Trimming at V came to 3 bases and at J to 5 bases, leaving 4 bases not matched to a gene. This CDR3 has 14 amino acids. The germline V gene has CDR1 ENHRY and CDR2 SYGVKD. As DNA, the CDR3 is TGTGCCATCAGTGAACAGGGGATAAACAATGAGCAGTTCTTC. Amino acid sequence: CAISEQGINNEQFF.

The chain recombines TRBV12-3 or TRBV12-4 with TRBJ1-2, with 9 bases aligning to TRBD1. V shed 5 bases, J shed 6 bases, and the junction held 4 bases outside the gene matches. The CDR3 is made up of 13 amino acids. CDR3 bases: TGTGCCAGCAGTGCGGGACAGGGCCATGGCTACACCTTC. As protein: CASSAGQGHGYTF.

The V gene is TRBV12-5, the J gene TRBJ2-1, with D possibly matching TRBD2 (5 bases). Looked up from germline, CDR1 is LGHNT and CDR2 is FRNRAP. V was cut by 0 bases and J by 12 bases, with 12 bases left in between. The CDR3 extends over 13 amino acids. CDR3 in DNA: TGTGCTAGTGGTTTGGTACGGGGAAGTCGGCAGTTCTTC. Protein: CASGLVRGSRQFF.

The J gene is TRBJ2-5, the V gene TRBV5-4; perhaps TRBD2 as D (6 bases). CDR3 size: 15 residues. Germline lookup yields CDR1 SGHNT and CDR2 YYREEE (reference sequence). V lost 4 bases and J 2 bases, leaving 15 bases between the germline ends. In nucleotides, the CDR3 is TGTGCCAGCAGCCCCGGGACTGCCGCACAAGAGACCCAGTACTTC. Its translation: CASSPGTAAQETQYF.

This sequence joins TRBV11-1 and TRBJ2-1; D unresolved. Trimming took off 1 base at V and 7 bases at J, with 5 bases between the two ends. This CDR3 comprises 12 residues. CDR1 and CDR2 (germline): SGHAT, FQDESV (reference sequence). The CDR3: CASSLGPNEQFF. The DNA for the CDR3 is TGTGCCAGCAGCTTAGGTCCGAATGAGCAGTTCTTC.

The J gene is TRBJ1-2, the V gene TRBV19, with 7 positions matching TRBD1. There are 14 residues in the CDR3. Germline-derived CDR1 and CDR2 are LNHDA and SQIVND (reference sequence). V shed 2 bases and J 8 bases; nucleotides not matched to a gene: 8. The CDR3 reads CASSIRTGLEGYTF. The DNA of the CDR3 is TGTGCCAGTAGTATACGGACAGGCCTAGAAGGCTACACCTTC.

This sequence joins TRBV27 and TRBJ2-5, with 7 bases fitting TRBD1. The germline gives CDR1 MNHEY, CDR2 SMNVEV (reference sequence). The CDR3 spans 13 residues. V was clipped by 6 bases and J by 5 bases; unmatched bases: 6. CDR3 residues: CASSINRGETQYF. In DNA, the CDR3 is TGTGCCAGCAGCATTAACAGGGGTGAGACCCAGTACTTC.

V is TRBV24-1 and J is TRBJ2-2; 7 nucleotides align to TRBD2. The CDR3 has 15 amino acids. Germline V CDR1 and CDR2: KGHDR, SFDVKD. Trimming took 3 bases from V and 2 from J; bases not matched to a gene: 2. This CDR3 is CATSDPGLNTGELFF. The CDR3 nucleotides read TGTGCCACCAGTGATCCGGGACTAAACACCGGGGAGCTGTTTTTT.